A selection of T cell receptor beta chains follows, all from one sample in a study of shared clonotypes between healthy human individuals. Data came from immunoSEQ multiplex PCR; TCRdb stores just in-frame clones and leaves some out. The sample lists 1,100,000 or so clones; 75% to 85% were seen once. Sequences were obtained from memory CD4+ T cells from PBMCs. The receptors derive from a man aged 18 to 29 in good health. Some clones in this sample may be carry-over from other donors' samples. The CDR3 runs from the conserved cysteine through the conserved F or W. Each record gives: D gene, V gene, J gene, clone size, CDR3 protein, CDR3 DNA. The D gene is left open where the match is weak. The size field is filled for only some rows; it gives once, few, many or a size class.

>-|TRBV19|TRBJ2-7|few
CASSSRRAENYEQYF
TGTGCCAGTAGTAGTCGGAGGGCGGAGAACTACGAGCAGTACTTC
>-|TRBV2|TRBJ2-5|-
CASSEDAGRGPWETQYF
TGTGCCAGCAGTGAAGATGCTGGCAGGGGCCCGTGGGAGACCCAGTACTTC
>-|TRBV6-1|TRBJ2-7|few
CASSARVVRHEQYF
TGTGCCAGCAGTGCCAGGGTAGTGAGGCACGAGCAGTACTTC
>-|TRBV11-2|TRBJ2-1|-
CASSAPKSSEQFF
TGTGCCAGCAGCGCCCCAAAATCTAGTGAGCAGTTCTTC
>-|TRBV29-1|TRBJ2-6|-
CSVRTLSGHLSGANVLTF
TGCAGCGTGCGAACCTTATCGGGACACCTCTCTGGGGCCAACGTCCTGACTTTC
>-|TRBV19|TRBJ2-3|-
CASSRRHPNTDTQYF
TGTGCCAGTAGTAGGCGTCATCCAAACACAGATACGCAGTATTTT
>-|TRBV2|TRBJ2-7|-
CASATVSEQYF
TGTGCCAGCGCTACGGTATCCGAGCAGTACTTC
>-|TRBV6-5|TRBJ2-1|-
CASSRGGSFGGEQFF
TGTGCCAGCAGTCGGGGCGGTAGCTTTGGAGGTGAGCAGTTCTTC
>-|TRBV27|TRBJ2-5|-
CASSYRDGQETQYF
TGTGCCAGCAGCTACCGGGACGGACAAGAGACCCAGTACTTC
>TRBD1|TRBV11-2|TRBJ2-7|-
CASSETGTVNYEQYF
TGTGCCAGCAGCGAAACCGGGACAGTCAACTACGAGCAGTACTTC
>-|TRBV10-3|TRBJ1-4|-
CAISGAPNEKLFF
TGTGCCATCAGCGGGGCACCGAATGAAAAACTGTTTTTT
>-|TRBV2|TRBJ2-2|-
CASSQSRELFF
TGTGCCAGCAGCCAAAGTAGGGAGCTGTTTTTT
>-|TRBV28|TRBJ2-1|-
CASSSLAQLGSYNEQFF
TGTGCCAGCAGTTCCTTGGCACAGTTAGGCTCCTACAATGAGCAGTTCTTC
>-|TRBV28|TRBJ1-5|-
CASSFPRGGIGPQHF
TGTGCCAGCAGTTTCCCCCGGGGCGGTATAGGGCCCCAGCATTTT
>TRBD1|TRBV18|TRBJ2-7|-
CASSRAGTADYEQYF
TGTGCCAGCTCACGAGCCGGGACAGCGGACTACGAGCAGTACTTC
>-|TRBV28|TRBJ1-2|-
CASSRTGRNYGYTF
TGTGCCAGCAGTCGTACCGGGAGGAATTATGGCTACACCTTC
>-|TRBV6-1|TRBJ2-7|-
CATKSYEQYF
TGTGCCACCAAATCCTACGAGCAGTACTTC
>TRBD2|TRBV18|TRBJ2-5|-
CASSPPGLAIETQYF
TGTGCCAGCTCACCTCCGGGACTAGCAATCGAGACCCAGTACTTC
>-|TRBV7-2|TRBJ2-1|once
CASSWTGTNNEQFF
TGTGCCAGCAGCTGGACAGGGACTAACAATGAGCAGTTCTTC
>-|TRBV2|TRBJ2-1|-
CASREGGSRLGEQFF
TGTGCCAGCAGGGAGGGGGGAAGTCGATTAGGTGAGCAGTTCTTC